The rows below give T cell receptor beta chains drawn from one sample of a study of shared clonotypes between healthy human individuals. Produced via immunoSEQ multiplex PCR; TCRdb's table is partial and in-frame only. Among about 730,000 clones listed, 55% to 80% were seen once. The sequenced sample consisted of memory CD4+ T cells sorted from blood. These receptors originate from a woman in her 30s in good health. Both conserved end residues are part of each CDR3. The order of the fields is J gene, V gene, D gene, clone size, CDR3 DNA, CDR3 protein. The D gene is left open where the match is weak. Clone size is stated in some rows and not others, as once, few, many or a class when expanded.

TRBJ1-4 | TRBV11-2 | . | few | TGTGCCAGCAGCTTGGGGGGAAATGAAAAACTGTTTTTT | CASSLGGNEKLFF
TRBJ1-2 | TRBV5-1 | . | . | TGCGCCAGCAGCACTGGACAGAGATATAACTATGGCTACACCTTC | CASSTGQRYNYGYTF
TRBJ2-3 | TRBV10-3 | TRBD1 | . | TGTGCCATCAGTGAGTCCGGGACAGGCGTCGTCGTGGATATAGATACGCAGTATTTT | CAISESGTGVVVDIDTQYF
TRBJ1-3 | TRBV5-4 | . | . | TGTGCCAGCAGCAAGGAGACAGGTCCCGGAAACACCATATATTTT | CASSKETGPGNTIYF
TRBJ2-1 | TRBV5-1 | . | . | TGCGCCAGCAGCTTGACTCTACCGGGACACAATGAGCAGTTCTTC | CASSLTLPGHNEQFF
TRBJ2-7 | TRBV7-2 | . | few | TGTGCCAGCACCAACGCCGGGGGAGTGTACGAGCAGTACTTC | CASTNAGGVYEQYF
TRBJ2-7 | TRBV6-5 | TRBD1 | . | TGTGCCAGCAGTTACGGGGGGACAGGGGGCTACGAGCAGTACTTC | CASSYGGTGGYEQYF
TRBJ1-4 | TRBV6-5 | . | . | TGTGCCAGCAGTTACTCTGGGAGGGATGAAAAACTGTTTTTT | CASSYSGRDEKLFF
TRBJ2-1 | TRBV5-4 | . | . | TGTGCCAGCAGAAACAGGACTGAAAGCAATGAGCAGTTCTTC | CASRNRTESNEQFF
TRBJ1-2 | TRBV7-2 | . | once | TGTGCCAGCAGCCTTCCTCCGGGACAAAACTATGGCTACACCTTC | CASSLPPGQNYGYTF
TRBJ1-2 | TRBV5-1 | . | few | TGCGCCAGCAGCTTGGGTACTAACTATGGCTACACCTTC | CASSLGTNYGYTF
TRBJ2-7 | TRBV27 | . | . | TGTGCCAGCAGTTTCCGAGGAGCGGCCAGCTCCTACGAGCAGTACTTC | CASSFRGAASSYEQYF
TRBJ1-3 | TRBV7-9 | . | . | TGTGCCAGCAGCGCCGGACGCAATTACCTCTCTGGAAACACCATATATTTT | CASSAGRNYLSGNTIYF
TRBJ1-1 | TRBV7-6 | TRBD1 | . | TGTGCCAGCAGTGACGACAGGGGACCTGAAGCTTTCTTT | CASSDDRGPEAFF
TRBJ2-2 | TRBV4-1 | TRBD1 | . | TGCGCCAGCAGCCAAGATGGGCAGGGGGCTCTCCGGGAGCTGTTTTTT | CASSQDGQGALRELFF
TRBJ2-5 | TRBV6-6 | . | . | TGTGCCAGCAGCAAAGAAGAGACCCAGTACTTC | CASSKEETQYF
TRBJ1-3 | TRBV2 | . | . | TGTGCCAGCAGCCAGGGGAGCGGAGGAAACACCATATATTTT | CASSQGSGGNTIYF
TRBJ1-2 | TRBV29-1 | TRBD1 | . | TGCAGCGTTGCCGATAGTACAGGGGTTGGTGGCTACACCTTC | CSVADSTGVGGYTF
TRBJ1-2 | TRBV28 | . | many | TGTGCCAGCAGTTACGTCGCAGAACTTTACTATGGCTACACCTTC | CASSYVAELYYGYTF
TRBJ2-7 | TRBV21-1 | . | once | TGTGCCAGCAGCAAAGATGCGGGGGCGGATCCCTACGAGCAGTACTTC | CASSKDAGADPYEQYF
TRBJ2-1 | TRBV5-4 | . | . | TGTGCCAGCAGCTTGTTTACTAGCATCAATGAGCAGTTCTTC | CASSLFTSINEQFF
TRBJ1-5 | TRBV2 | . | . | TGTGCCAGCAGTGAGAGAAGTGGTAATCAGCCCCAGCATTTT | CASSERSGNQPQHF
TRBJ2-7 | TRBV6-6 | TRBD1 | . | TGTGCCAGCAGGGCCGACAGGGGCCCCCCCTACGAGCAGTACTTC | CASRADRGPPYEQYF
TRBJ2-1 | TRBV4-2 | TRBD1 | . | TGTGCCAGCAGCGCCCCGGACAGGGGGAATGAGCAGTTCTTC | CASSAPDRGNEQFF
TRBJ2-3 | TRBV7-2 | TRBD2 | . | TGTGCCAGCAGCAGACTAGCGGGAGGGCTGGGCACAGATACGCAGTATTTT | CASSRLAGGLGTDTQYF
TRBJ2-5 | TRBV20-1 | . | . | TGCAGTGCTAGTTGGGAGACCCAGTACTTC | CSASWETQYF
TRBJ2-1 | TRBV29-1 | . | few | TGCAGCGTTGACGAGGGGGGGCTCGGTGGTGTGAATGAGCAGTTCTTC | CSVDEGGLGGVNEQFF
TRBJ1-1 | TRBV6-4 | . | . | TGTGCCAGCAGTAAAGAGGGGAACACTGAAGCTTTCTTT | CASSKEGNTEAFF
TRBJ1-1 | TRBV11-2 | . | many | TGTGCCAGCAGCTCAACCAAGGGGGGGAGAACTGAAGCTTTCTTT | CASSSTKGGRTEAFF